Below are 26 T cell receptor beta chains sequenced from a single sample in a study of blood T cell repertoires in COVID-19. Sequenced by immunoSEQ multiplex PCR; TCRdb stores in-frame clones only, minus some. The sample shows some 130,000 clones, 55% to 75% of them seen only once. Sequenced input: peripheral blood. The receptors derive from a woman aged 65 to 85 with acute or convalescent COVID-19.

The chain carries TRBV4-1 and TRBJ1-2; D is perhaps TRBD1 (6 bases). CDR3 size: 17 residues. CDR1 MGHRA and CDR2 YSYEKL come from the germline V gene. Between the trimmed V and J ends, which lost 0 bases and 4 bases, there was a span of 18 bases. CDR3 sequence reads: CASSQDIPGGQGYGYTF. In DNA, the CDR3 is TGCGCCAGCAGCCAAGACATTCCGGGGGGGCAGGGCTATGGCTACACCTTC.

The rearrangement joins TRBV10-3 to TRBJ2-3, with 16 bases lining up with TRBD2. V dropped 5 bases and J dropped 3; count of bases not matched to a gene: 5. There are 17 residues in the CDR3. Per the germline V gene, CDR1 is ENHRY and CDR2 is SYGVKD. The CDR3 is CAISTGTSGGATDTQYF. In DNA, the CDR3 is TGTGCCATCAGTACGGGGACTAGCGGGGGGGCTACAGATACGCAGTATTTT.

The table lists this clone with a count of one. The gene calls are TRBV21-1 and TRBJ1-5; no DNA check was done on the table's D call, TRBD1. TRBV21-1 has pseudogene status. This CDR3 is 19 amino acids long. In DNA, the CDR3 is TGTGCCAGCAGCCTAACGGGAACAAGTGACAGGGGAAGCAATCAGCCCCAGCATTTT. It codes for CASSLTGTSDRGSNQPQHF.

This chain joins TRBV11-2 and TRBJ2-7; D not certain. The V gene's germline CDR1 is SGHAT and CDR2 FQNNGV. V dropped 5 bases and J dropped 0 bases, with 8 bases sitting between them. This CDR3 region has 13 residues. CDR3 nucleotide sequence: TGTGCCAGCAGCGGAGCCTCCTCCTACGAGCAGTACTTC. This codes for CASSGASSYEQYF.

This clone came up a few times. J is TRBJ2-7 and V is TRBV24-1; 9 nucleotides match TRBD1. Trimming cost V 3 bases and J 1 base; bases outside gene matches: 3. The length of the CDR3 is 15 residues. The germline CDR1 and CDR2 sequences are KGHDR and SFDVKD. CDR3 region: CATSDPGQGSYEQYF. In DNA, the CDR3 is TGTGCCACCAGTGATCCGGGACAGGGATCCTACGAGCAGTACTTC.

The V call is TRBV20-1, the J call TRBJ2-1; D remains unclear. Deletions cut 6 bases from V and 8 bases from J, with 11 bases between. The length of the CDR3 is 11 residues. CDR1 DFQATT and CDR2 SNEGSKA come from the germline V gene (reference sequence). CDR3 coding DNA: TGCAGTGCCGCCCCCCGAGATGAGCAGTTCTTC. This translates into CSAAPRDEQFF.

The chain couples TRBV7-3 to TRBJ1-2; 7 nucleotides match TRBD1. This CDR3 comprises 13 residues. Germline values: CDR1 SGHTA, CDR2 FQGTGA. Trimming removed 4 bases from V and 6 bases from J; junction bases left unmatched: 5. CDR3 sequence reads: CASSSRDSHGYTF. The CDR3 coding sequence is TGTGCCAGCAGCTCACGGGACAGCCATGGCTACACCTTC.

This clone was counted a few times. The V and J genes are TRBV5-1 and TRBJ1-2; 7 nucleotides agree with TRBD1. The germline gives CDR1 SGHRS, CDR2 YFSETQ. With V trimmed by 4 bases and J by 1 base, 10 bases remained unmatched. CDR3 size: 16 residues. CDR3 sequence reads: CASSAPGTAINYGYTF. CDR3 nucleotides: TGCGCCAGCAGCGCCCCCGGGACAGCCATTAACTATGGCTACACCTTC.

V is TRBV15 and J is TRBJ2-7; D uncertain. With 0 bases removed from V and 6 bases from J, the gap between germline ends came to 12 bases. The CDR3 covers 14 residues. The germline V gene encodes CDR1 LNHNV and CDR2 YYDKDF (reference sequence). The CDR3, as DNA: TGTGCCACCAGCAGAGACGCAGCTAGGAGCGAGCAGTACTTC. Protein: CATSRDAARSEQYF. The full variable domain, completed using reference TRBV15 and TRBJ2-7, is DAMVIQNPRYQVTQFGKPVTLSCSQTLNHNVMYWYQQKSSQAPKLLFHYYDKDFNNEADTPDNFQSRRPNTSFCFLDIRSPGLGDTAMYLCATSRDAARSEQYFGPGTRLTVT.

This sequence joins TRBV6-1 and TRBJ1-5; D gene unclear. The CDR3 extends over 14 amino acids. In germline, CDR1 is MNHNS, CDR2 SASEGT. V was trimmed by 3 bases and J by 5 bases, leaving 11 bases between them. For the CDR3, the DNA is TGTGCCAGCAGTGACCGAGCGGGGTATCAGCCCCAGCATTTT. Its protein product is CASSDRAGYQPQHF.

The rearrangement joins TRBV6-6 to TRBJ2-7; D is uncertain. The CDR3 is 14 residues long. Germline V CDR1 and CDR2: MNHNY, SVGAGI (reference sequence). Trimming removed 0 bases at V and 0 bases at J, with 6 bases between. The CDR3 spells CASSYSAVSYEQYF. The DNA for the CDR3 is TGTGCCAGCAGTTACTCGGCAGTCTCCTACGAGCAGTACTTC.

This clone was counted at least ten times. The CDR3 DNA follows: TGTGCCAGCAGCCAGTGGGGACATCCTATGTACTTC. Translating gives CASSQWGHPMYF. V and J are TRBV5-6 and TRBJ2-7; a weak D match, TRBD1 (6 bases). Germline CDR1 reads SGHDT; CDR2 reads YYEEEE. The CDR3 spans 12 residues. Trimming took 4 bases from V and 12 from J, leaving 17 bases between them.

This clone was picked up a small number of times. V gene TRBV6-5 combines with J gene TRBJ1-2, with no clear D. V lost 5 bases and J 3 bases, leaving 16 bases between the germline ends. CDR1 is MNHEY and CDR2 is SVGAGI in the germline V gene. The CDR3 runs to 15 residues. CDR3 coding DNA: TGTGCCAGCAGTATAAGCGGGAGGCTCCACTATGGCTACACCTTC. This gives the protein CASSISGRLHYGYTF.

The chain links TRBV6-2 or TRBV6-3 to TRBJ2-5, with D unclear. Trimming pared 5 bases from V and 0 bases from J, leaving 10 bases between. The CDR3 runs 14 residues. CDR1 is MNHEY, CDR2 SVGEGT, per germline. The CDR3 region is CASSRRRYQETQYF. The DNA for the CDR3 is TGTGCCAGCAGTAGGCGGCGGTACCAAGAGACCCAGTACTTC.

The chain employs TRBV30 and TRBJ2-7, with D perhaps TRBD2 (5 bases). CDR3 length equals 12 residues. Trimming took 0 bases from V and 6 from J, leaving 9 bases between them. The V gene's germline CDR1 is GTSNPN and CDR2 SVGIG (reference sequence). This chain's CDR3 is CAWSVRGREQYF. CDR3 DNA: TGTGCCTGGAGTGTAAGAGGGCGCGAGCAGTACTTC.

This chain uses TRBV29-1 with TRBJ2-7; D may be TRBD1 (5 bases). Germline CDR1 reads SQVTM; CDR2 reads ANQGSEA. Trimming cost V 4 bases and J 0 bases, with 10 bases left between them. This CDR3 comprises 13 residues. This chain's CDR3 is CSVARESSYEQYF. The CDR3 nucleotides read TGCAGCGTTGCCAGGGAAAGCTCCTACGAGCAGTACTTC.

This clone appeared a single time. V is TRBV7-9 and J is TRBJ1-4, with D perhaps TRBD1 (5 bases). Germline loops: CDR1 SEHNR, CDR2 FQNEAQ (reference sequence). CDR3 length equals 13 residues. Trimming removed 2 bases from V and 11 bases from J, with 12 bases in between. The CDR3 bases are TGTGCCAGCAGCTTACAGGGCCCCCATAAACTGTTTTTT. Protein product: CASSLQGPHKLFF.

CDR3 DNA: TGTGCCAGCAGTTCTAGGACAGAGAACACTGAAGCTTTCTTT. Amino acid sequence: CASSSRTENTEAFF. This sequence joins TRBV7-9 and TRBJ1-1, with D perhaps TRBD1 (6 bases). The CDR3 consists of 14 residues. The V gene's germline CDR1 is SEHNR and CDR2 FQNEAQ (reference sequence). With 6 bases removed from V and 1 base from J, the gap between germline ends came to 12 bases.

J is TRBJ2-1 and V is TRBV7-8, with TRBD2 identical over 9 bases. The CDR3 has 17 residues. Germline V lookup: CDR1 SGHVS, CDR2 FQNEAQ. J was trimmed by 4 bases and V by 0 bases; bases with no gene match: 7. CDR3: CASSLARSGGTYNEQFF. DNA for the CDR3: TGTGCCAGCAGCTTAGCGAGGAGCGGGGGGACATACAATGAGCAGTTCTTC. The full variable domain, its missing parts supplied by reference TRBV7-8 and TRBJ2-1, is GAGVSQSPRYKVAKRGQDVALRCDPISGHVSLFWYQQALGQGPEFLTYFQNEAQLDKSGLPSDRFFAERPEGSVSTLKIQRTQQEDSAVYLCASSLARSGGTYNEQFFGPGTRLTVL.

This clone was seen at least ten times. The chain couples TRBV6-4 to TRBJ2-1, with 12 bases that match TRBD2. The CDR3 runs to 15 residues. Germline CDR1 and CDR2: MRHNA and SNTAGT. J gave up 6 bases and V 0 bases, and 0 bases lay outside the gene matches. CDR3 sequence: CASSDSTSGSNEQFF. The DNA for the CDR3 is TGTGCCAGCAGTGACTCGACTAGCGGGAGCAATGAGCAGTTCTTC.

The chain has TRBV2 and TRBJ1-1; 7 nucleotides agree with TRBD1. The V gene's germline CDR1 is SNHLY and CDR2 FYNNEI. V shed 5 bases and J 5 bases; nucleotides not matched to a gene: 8. The CDR3 spans 14 residues. CDR3 bases: TGTGCCAGCAGTTTAGGGGGCTGGGGTACTGAAGCTTTCTTT. Protein: CASSLGGWGTEAFF.

V usage is TRBV18 and J usage is TRBJ1-1; a weak D match, TRBD1 (5 bases). Trimming cost V 6 bases and J 0 bases, with 8 bases left between them. Germline CDR1 and CDR2: KGHSH and LQKENI. The CDR3 totals 13 residues. CDR3 amino acids: CASSATVNTEAFF. DNA for the CDR3: TGTGCCAGCTCGGCGACAGTGAACACTGAAGCTTTCTTT. Using reference TRBV18 and TRBJ1-1 for the parts outside the CDR3, the full variable domain is NAGVMQNPRHLVRRRGQEARLRCSPMKGHSHVYWYRQLPEEGLKFMVYLQKENIIDESGMPKERFSAEFPKEGPSILRIQQVVRGDSAAYFCASSATVNTEAFFGQGTRLTVV.

The chain couples TRBV13 to TRBJ1-2; TRBD1 matches 12 bases. Germline CDR1 PRHDT, CDR2 FYEKMQ (reference sequence). The CDR3 runs 15 residues. The V gene end was trimmed by 4 bases and the J gene end by 4 bases; junction bases not matched to a gene: 4. The CDR3 sequence: CASSSGTGGGYGYTF. In DNA, the CDR3 is TGTGCCAGCAGCTCCGGGACAGGGGGCGGCTATGGCTACACCTTC.

This sequence joins TRBV29-1 and TRBJ1-1; 9 positions agree with TRBD1. Germline CDR1 reads SQVTM; CDR2 reads ANQGSEA. With 6 bases clipped from V and 1 base from J, the junction kept 6 bases outside the gene matches. This CDR3 contains 14 residues. Written as DNA, the CDR3 is TGCAGCGTCGCCATGGGACAGGGGAACACTGAAGCTTTCTTT. Translation gives CSVAMGQGNTEAFF.

This clone was recorded once. The J gene is TRBJ1-1, the V gene TRBV5-1; D is ambiguous. This CDR3 has 15 amino acids. Looked up from germline, CDR1 is SGHRS and CDR2 is YFSETQ. V lost 1 base and J lost 0, with 10 bases in between. The CDR3 is CASSLPRPMNTEAFF. The CDR3 bases are TGCGCCAGCAGCTTGCCGCGGCCCATGAACACTGAAGCTTTCTTT. Full variable domain (rest looked up from reference TRBV5-1 and TRBJ1-1): KAGVTQTPRYLIKTRGQQVTLSCSPISGHRSVSWYQQTPGQGLQFLFEYFSETQRNKGNFPGRFSGRQFSNSRSEMNVSTLELGDSALYLCASSLPRPMNTEAFFGQGTRLTVV.

This clone has more than one count but fewer than ten. J is TRBJ1-1 and V is TRBV4-3; a weak D match, TRBD1 (6 bases). This CDR3 has 15 residues. Germline-derived CDR1 and CDR2 are LGHNA and YSLEER. V was trimmed by 0 bases and J by 1 base, leaving 9 bases between them. The CDR3 reads CASSQEVRGNTEAFF. As DNA, the CDR3 is TGCGCCAGCAGCCAAGAGGTCAGGGGGAACACTGAAGCTTTCTTT.